One TCR beta chain is described in this entry. Antigen unknown. This record comes from a study of graft-versus-host responses after intestinal transplantation. Overall study context: Every transplant recipient was induced with anti-thymocyte globulin, then maintained on tacrolimus and steroids for around 3 years.

CDR3 length equals 14 residues. Germline V gene data show CDR1 as MNHEY and CDR2 as SMNVEV (reference sequence). V shed 3 bases, J shed 8 bases, and the junction held 8 bases outside the gene matches. Here immunoSEQ multiplex PCR was the method, and the copy in TCRdb shows in-frame clones only, minus some. This table has some 9,600 clones, approximately 90% appearing once. General observations from the study: GvH clones turned up in recipient marrow; some had shown up first in ileum or blood. The study associated peak circulating GvH clone levels with early post-transplant HvG declines. The study found high graft-versus-host to host-versus-graft clonal ratios in allografts of patients with graft-donor T cell macrochimerism.

The V call is TRBV27, the J call TRBJ1-2; TRBD1 agrees at 8 bases. The clonotype was recovered from a human patient who received an intestinal transplant, so some T cells may come from the graft donor. Specimen: PBMCs, collected approximately 240 days after intestinal transplant. The CDR3 spells CASSFSGGRRGYTF. The CDR3 nucleotides are TGTGCCAGCAGTTTTTCAGGGGGCCGTCGCGGCTACACCTTC.